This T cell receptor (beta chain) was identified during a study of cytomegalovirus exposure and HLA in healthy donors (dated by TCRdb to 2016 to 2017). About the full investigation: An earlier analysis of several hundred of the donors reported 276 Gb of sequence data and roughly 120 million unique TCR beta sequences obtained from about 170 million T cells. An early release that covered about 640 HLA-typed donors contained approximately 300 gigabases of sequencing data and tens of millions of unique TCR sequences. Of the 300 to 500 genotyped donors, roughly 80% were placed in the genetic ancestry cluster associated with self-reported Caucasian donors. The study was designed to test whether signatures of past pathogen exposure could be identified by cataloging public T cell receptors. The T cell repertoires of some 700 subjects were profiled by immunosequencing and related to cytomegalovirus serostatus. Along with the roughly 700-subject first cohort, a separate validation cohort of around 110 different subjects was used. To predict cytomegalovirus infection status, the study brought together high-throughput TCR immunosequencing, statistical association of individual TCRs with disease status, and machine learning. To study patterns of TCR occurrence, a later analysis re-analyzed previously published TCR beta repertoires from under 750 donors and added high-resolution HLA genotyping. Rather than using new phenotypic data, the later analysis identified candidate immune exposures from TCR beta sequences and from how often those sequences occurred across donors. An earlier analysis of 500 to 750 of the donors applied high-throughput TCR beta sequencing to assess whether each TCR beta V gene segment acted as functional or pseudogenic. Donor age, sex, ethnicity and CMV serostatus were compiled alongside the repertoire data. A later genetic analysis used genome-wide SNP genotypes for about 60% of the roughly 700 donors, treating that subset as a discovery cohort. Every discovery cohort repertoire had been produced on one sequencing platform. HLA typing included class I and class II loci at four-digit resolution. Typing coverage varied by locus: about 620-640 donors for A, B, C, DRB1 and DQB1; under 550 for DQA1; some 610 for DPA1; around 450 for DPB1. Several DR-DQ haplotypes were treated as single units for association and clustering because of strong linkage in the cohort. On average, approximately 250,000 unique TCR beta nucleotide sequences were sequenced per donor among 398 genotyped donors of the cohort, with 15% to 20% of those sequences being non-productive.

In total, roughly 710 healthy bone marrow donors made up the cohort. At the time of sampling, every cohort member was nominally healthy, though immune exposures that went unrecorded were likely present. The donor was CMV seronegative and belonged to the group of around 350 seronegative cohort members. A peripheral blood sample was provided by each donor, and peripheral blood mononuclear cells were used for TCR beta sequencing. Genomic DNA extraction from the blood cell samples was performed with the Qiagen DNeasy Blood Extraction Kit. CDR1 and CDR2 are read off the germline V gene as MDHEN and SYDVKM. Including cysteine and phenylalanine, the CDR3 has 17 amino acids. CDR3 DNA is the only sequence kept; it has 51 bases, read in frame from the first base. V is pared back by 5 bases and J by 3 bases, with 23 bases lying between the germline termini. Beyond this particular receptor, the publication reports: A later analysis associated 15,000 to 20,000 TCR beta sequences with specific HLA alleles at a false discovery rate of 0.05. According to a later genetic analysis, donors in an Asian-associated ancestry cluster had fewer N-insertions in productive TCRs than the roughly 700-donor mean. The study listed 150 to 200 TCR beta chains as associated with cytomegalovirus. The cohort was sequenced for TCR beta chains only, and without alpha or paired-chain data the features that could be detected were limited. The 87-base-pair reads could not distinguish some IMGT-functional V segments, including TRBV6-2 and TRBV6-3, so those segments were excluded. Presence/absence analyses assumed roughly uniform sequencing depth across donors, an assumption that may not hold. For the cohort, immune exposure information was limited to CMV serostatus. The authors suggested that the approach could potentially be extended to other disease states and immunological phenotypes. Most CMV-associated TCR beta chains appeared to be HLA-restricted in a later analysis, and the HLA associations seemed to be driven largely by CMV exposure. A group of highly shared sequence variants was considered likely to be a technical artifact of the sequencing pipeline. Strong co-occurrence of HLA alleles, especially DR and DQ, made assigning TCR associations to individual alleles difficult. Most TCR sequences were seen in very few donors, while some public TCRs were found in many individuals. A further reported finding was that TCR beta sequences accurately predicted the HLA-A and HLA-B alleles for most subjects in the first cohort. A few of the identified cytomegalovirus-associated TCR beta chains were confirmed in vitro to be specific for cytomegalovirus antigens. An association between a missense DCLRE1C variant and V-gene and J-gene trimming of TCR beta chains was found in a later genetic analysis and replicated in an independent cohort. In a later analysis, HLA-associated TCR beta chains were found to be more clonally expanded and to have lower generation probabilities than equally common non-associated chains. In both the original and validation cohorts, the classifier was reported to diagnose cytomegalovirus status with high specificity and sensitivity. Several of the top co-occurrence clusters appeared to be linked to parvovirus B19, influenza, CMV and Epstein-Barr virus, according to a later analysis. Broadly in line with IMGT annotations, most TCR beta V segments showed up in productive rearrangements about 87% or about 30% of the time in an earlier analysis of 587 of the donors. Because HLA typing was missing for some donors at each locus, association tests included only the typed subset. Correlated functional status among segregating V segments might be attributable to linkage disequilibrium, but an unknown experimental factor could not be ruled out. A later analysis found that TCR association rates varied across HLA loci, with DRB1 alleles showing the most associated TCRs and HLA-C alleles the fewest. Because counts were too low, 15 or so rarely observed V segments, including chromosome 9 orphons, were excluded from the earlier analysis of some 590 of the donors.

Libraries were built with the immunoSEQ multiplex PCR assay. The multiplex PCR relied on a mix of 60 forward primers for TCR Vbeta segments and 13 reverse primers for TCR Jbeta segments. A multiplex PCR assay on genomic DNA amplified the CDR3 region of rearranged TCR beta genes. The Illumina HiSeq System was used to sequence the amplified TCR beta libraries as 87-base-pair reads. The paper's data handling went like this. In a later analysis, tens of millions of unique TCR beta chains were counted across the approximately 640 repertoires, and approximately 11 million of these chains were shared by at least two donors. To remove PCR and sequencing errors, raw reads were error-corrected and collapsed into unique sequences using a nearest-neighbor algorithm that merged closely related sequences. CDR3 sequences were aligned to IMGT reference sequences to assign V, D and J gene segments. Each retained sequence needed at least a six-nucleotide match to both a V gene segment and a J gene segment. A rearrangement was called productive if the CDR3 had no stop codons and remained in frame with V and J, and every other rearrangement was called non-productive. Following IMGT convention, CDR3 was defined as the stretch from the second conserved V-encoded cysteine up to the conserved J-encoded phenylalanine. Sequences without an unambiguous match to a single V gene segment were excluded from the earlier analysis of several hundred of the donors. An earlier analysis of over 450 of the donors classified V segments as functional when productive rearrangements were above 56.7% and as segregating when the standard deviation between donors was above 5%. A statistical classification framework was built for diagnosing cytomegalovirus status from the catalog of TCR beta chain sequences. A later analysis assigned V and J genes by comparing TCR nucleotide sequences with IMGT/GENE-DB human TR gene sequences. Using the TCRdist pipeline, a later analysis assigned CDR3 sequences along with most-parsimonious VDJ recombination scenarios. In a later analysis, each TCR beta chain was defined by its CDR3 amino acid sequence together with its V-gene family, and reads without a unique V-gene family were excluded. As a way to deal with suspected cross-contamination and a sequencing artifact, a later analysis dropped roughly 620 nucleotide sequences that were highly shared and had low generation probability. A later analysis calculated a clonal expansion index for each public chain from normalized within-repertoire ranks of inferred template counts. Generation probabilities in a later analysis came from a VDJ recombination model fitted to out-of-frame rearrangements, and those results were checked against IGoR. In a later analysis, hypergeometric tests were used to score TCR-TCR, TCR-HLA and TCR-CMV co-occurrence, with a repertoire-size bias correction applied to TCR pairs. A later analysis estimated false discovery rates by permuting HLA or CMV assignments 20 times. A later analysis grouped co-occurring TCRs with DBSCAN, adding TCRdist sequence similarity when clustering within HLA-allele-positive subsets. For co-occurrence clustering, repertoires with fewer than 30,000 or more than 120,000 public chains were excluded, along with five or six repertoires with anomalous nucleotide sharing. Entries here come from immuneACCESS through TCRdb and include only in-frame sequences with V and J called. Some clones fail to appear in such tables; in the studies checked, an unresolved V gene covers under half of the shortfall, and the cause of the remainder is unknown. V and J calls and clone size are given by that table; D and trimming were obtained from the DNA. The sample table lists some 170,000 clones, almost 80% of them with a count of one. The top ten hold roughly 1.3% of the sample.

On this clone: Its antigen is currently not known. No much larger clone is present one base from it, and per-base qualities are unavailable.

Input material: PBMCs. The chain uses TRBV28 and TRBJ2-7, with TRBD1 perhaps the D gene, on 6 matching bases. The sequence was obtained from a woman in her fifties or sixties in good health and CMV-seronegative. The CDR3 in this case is CASSAPTGAYTSYEQYF. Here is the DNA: TGTGCCAGCAGTGCACCGACAGGAGCATACACCAGCTACGAGCAGTACTTC.